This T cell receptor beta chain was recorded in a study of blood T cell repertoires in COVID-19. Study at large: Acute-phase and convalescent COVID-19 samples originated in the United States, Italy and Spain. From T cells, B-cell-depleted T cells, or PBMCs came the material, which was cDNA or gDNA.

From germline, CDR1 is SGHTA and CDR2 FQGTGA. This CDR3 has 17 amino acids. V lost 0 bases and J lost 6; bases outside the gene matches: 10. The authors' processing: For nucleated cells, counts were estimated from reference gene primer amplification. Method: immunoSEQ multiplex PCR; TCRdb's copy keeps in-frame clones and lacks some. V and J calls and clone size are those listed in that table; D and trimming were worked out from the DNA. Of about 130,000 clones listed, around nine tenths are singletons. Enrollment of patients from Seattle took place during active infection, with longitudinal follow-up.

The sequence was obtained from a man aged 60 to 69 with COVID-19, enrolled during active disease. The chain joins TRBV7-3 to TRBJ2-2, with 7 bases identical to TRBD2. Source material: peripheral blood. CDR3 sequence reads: CASSLTSGGGAAGELFF. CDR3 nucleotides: TGTGCCAGCAGCTTAACATCTGGCGGGGGTGCGGCCGGGGAGCTGTTTTTT. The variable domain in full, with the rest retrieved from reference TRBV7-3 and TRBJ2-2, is GAGVSQTPSNKVTEKGKYVELRCDPISGHTALYWYRQSLGQGPEFLIYFQGTGAADDSGLPNDRFFAVRPEGSVSTLKIQRTERGDSAVYLCASSLTSGGGAAGELFFGEGSRLTVL.